This section outlines one TCR beta chain sequence together with its context. Its target is unknown. This entry comes from a study of T cell responses to AZD1222 COVID-19 vaccine. Study conclusions and caveats: Spike-specific TCR breadth and depth were elevated following two AZD1222 doses.

Sequenced by immunoSEQ multiplex PCR; TCRdb stores in-frame clones only, minus some. The top ten hold around 1.9% of the sample, which has some 150,000 clones, under 95% seen once. Per the germline V gene, CDR1 is SGHAT and CDR2 is FQNNGV. The CDR3 contains 15 residues. The V gene lost 1 base and the J gene lost 2 bases, with 8 bases spanning the gap. The sample was peripheral blood, taken on day 0 of AZD1222 vaccination. The receptor comes from an adult in good health. The V and J genes are TRBV11-2 and TRBJ1-4; D possibly corresponds to TRBD1 (5 bases). CDR3 in DNA: TGTGCCAGCAGCTTAGGTTACAGGACTAATGAAAAACTGTTTTTT. Its protein is CASSLGYRTNEKLFF.